A selection of T cell receptor beta chains follows, all from one sample in a study of cytomegalovirus exposure and HLA in healthy donors. The repertoire was sequenced with immunoSEQ multiplex PCR; TCRdb's copy has only in-frame clones and lacks some. Among approximately 140,000 clones listed, around 80% were seen once. Sequenced sample: PBMCs. These receptors all stem from a man younger than 35 in good health and CMV-seropositive. Each CDR3 is given with its conserved first and last residue. A D gene is named only where the DNA matches it firmly. Where a row states a size, it is once, few, many or the class of an expanded clone; other rows omit it.

v_gene,j_gene,d_gene,abundance,CDR3nt,CDR3aa
TRBV18,TRBJ2-1,.,few,TGTGCCAGCTCACTTCGGTTGAGTTCCTACAATGAGCAGTTCTTC,CASSLRLSSYNEQFF
TRBV5-1,TRBJ2-2,.,.,TGCGCCAGCAGCTTGGCGGGACTCAACACCGGGGAGCTGTTTTTT,CASSLAGLNTGELFF
TRBV28,TRBJ1-1,.,.,TGTGCCATCCGAGTGACAGCGAACACTGAAGCTTTCTTT,CAIRVTANTEAFF
TRBV6-6,TRBJ2-7,.,.,TGTGCCAGCAGTTACCTATACGAGCAGTACTTC,CASSYLYEQYF
TRBV5-6,TRBJ1-1,TRBD1,.,TGTGCCAGCAGCTTCTCCGGGACAGTGAACACTGAAGCTTTCTTT,CASSFSGTVNTEAFF
TRBV27,TRBJ2-1,TRBD2,.,TGTGCCAGCAGTTCCCCATGGACTAGCGGGAGGAATAATGAGCAGTTCTTC,CASSSPWTSGRNNEQFF
TRBV6-1,TRBJ1-5,.,.,TGTGCCAGCAGTGAAGCGGGGCGACCCCAGCATTTT,CASSEAGRPQHF
TRBV19,TRBJ2-1,TRBD1,.,TGTGCCACAATCGATTCATCGACAGGGGCTTACAATGAGCAGTTCTTC,CATIDSSTGAYNEQFF
TRBV19,TRBJ1-5,TRBD1,few,TGTGCCAGTAGTAGACGGGACAGTTACAATCAGCCCCAGCATTTT,CASSRRDSYNQPQHF
TRBV5-6,TRBJ2-1,.,.,TGTGCCAGCAGGCGGATAGCGGATGGGCACCATGAGCAGTTCTTC,CASRRIADGHHEQFF
TRBV6-1,TRBJ2-2,.,.,TGTGCCAGCTCTGCCAGATCGAACACCGGGGAGCTGTTTTTT,CASSARSNTGELFF
TRBV18,TRBJ2-2,.,.,TGTGCCAGCTCACGCGGGTCTAACACCGGGGAGCTGTTTTTT,CASSRGSNTGELFF
TRBV5-1,TRBJ2-5,.,.,TGCGCCAGCAGCTTGGCCTCGGGTAGCATAATCCAAGAGACCCAGTACTTC,CASSLASGSIIQETQYF
TRBV9,TRBJ2-2,.,.,TGTGCCAGCAGCCCGCGGGCGGGCGGGGAGCTGTTTTTT,CASSPRAGGELFF
TRBV21-1,TRBJ1-5,.,.,TGTGCCAGCATACCAGGGATGAGCAATCAGCCCCAGCATTTT,CASIPGMSNQPQHF
TRBV7-9,TRBJ2-1,.,once,TGTGCCAGCAGCCATTCGGGGTACAATGAGCAGTTCTTC,CASSHSGYNEQFF
TRBV7-9,TRBJ2-5,TRBD1,.,TGTGCCAGCAGCCCAGGACAGGGGGAGACCCAGTACTTC,CASSPGQGETQYF
TRBV6-4,TRBJ2-3,.,.,TGTGCCAGCAGTGATGTGGGGCTGGGAGATACGCAGTATTTT,CASSDVGLGDTQYF
TRBV28,TRBJ1-2,.,.,TGTGCCAGCAGTGGGGCTCCCTTATATGGCTACACCTTC,CASSGAPLYGYTF
TRBV19,TRBJ2-7,TRBD1,.,TGTGCCAGTAGTATAGACGGACAGGGGGCCTACGAGCAGTACTTC,CASSIDGQGAYEQYF
TRBV4-1,TRBJ1-5,TRBD1,.,TGCGCCAGCAGCCGGGACAGGGACATTTATCAGCCCCAGCATTTT,CASSRDRDIYQPQHF
TRBV5-1,TRBJ1-1,.,.,TGCGCCAGCAGCTTGCTTGGGGGCAACACTGAAGCTTTCTTT,CASSLLGGNTEAFF
TRBV10-3,TRBJ2-3,TRBD1,.,TGTGCCATCCGCAACCCATTGACAGGGGGCACAGATACGCAGTATTTT,CAIRNPLTGGTDTQYF
TRBV5-8,TRBJ1-4,.,.,TGTGCCAGCAGCTCAGGGATCTTCGGTGAAAAACTGTTTTTT,CASSSGIFGEKLFF
TRBV7-9,TRBJ2-6,.,.,TGTGCCAGCAGCTTCGGGACAGGGGCCAACGTCCTGACTTTC,CASSFGTGANVLTF
TRBV5-1,TRBJ1-1,.,once,TGCGCCAGCAGCTTGCCCACAGGTAACACTGAAGCTTTCTTT,CASSLPTGNTEAFF
TRBV5-1,TRBJ2-7,.,.,TGCGCCAGCAGCTTGGGGCAGCAGGTGGTGTCGGAGCAGTACTTC,CASSLGQQVVSEQYF
TRBV27,TRBJ2-7,TRBD1,.,TGTGCCAGCAGTTTACTATACGGGACAGGGGCCAACGAGCAGTACTTC,CASSLLYGTGANEQYF
TRBV18,TRBJ2-1,TRBD2,.,TGTGCCAGCTCACGAGCGGGGGACAATGAGCAGTTCTTC,CASSRAGDNEQFF
TRBV6-1,TRBJ1-2,.,.,TGTGCCAGCAGTGAAGCGCGGGGGGGCTCTGGCGGCTACACCTTC,CASSEARGGSGGYTF
TRBV10-1,TRBJ2-5,TRBD1,.,TGCGCCAGCAGTGAGGACAGGGTGGAGACCCAGTACTTC,CASSEDRVETQYF
TRBV5-1,TRBJ1-2,TRBD1,.,TGCGCCAGCAGCTTGGTGGGACAGGGGGGGGATCGGAGCCATGGCTACACCTTC,CASSLVGQGGDRSHGYTF
TRBV7-9,TRBJ1-4,.,.,TGTGCCAGCAGCTTGGGAGGGGGTGAAGAAAAACTGTTTTTT,CASSLGGGEEKLFF
TRBV28,TRBJ2-1,TRBD1,.,TGTGCCAGCAGCGCCGAACAGGGGGCAATTTGGAATGAGCAGTTCTTC,CASSAEQGAIWNEQFF
TRBV30,TRBJ1-4,TRBD1,.,TGTGCCGGACAGGGAGCTAGGGCAACTAATGAAAAACTGTTTTTT,CAGQGARATNEKLFF
TRBV5-8,TRBJ1-5,TRBD1,.,TGTGCCAGCAGCCTCGGACAGGGGTGGCAGCCCCAGCATTTT,CASSLGQGWQPQHF
TRBV28,TRBJ2-1,.,.,TGTGCCAGCACTATAACCCAAGGTCGCGGTGTGGATGAGCAGTTCTTC,CASTITQGRGVDEQFF
TRBV4-1,TRBJ1-1,.,few,TGCGCCAGCAGCCAAGATACTTTGCGGGTATCGAACCCTGAAGCTTTCTTT,CASSQDTLRVSNPEAFF
TRBV5-1,TRBJ2-2,TRBD2,.,TGCGCCAGCGAAGCGGGAGCTAACACCGGGGAGCTGTTTTTT,CASEAGANTGELFF
TRBV6-5,TRBJ2-5,TRBD2,.,TGTGCCAGCAGTTCAGGACTAGCGGGAGGGAAGACCCAGTACTTC,CASSSGLAGGKTQYF
TRBV9,TRBJ2-2,.,.,TGTGCCACCTCCACGGGAGCGGCCGGGGAGCTGTTTTTT,CATSTGAAGELFF
TRBV6-4,TRBJ2-1,TRBD2,few,TGTGCCAGCTCTGATGGGGACTATGGGGGTGAGCAGTTCTTC,CASSDGDYGGEQFF
TRBV19,TRBJ2-1,TRBD2,few,TGTGCCAGTAGTATCGGGCTAGCGGGTTACAATGAGCAGTTCTTC,CASSIGLAGYNEQFF
TRBV19,TRBJ2-2,.,once,TGTGCCAGTAGTATAGCCGGGAGAAACACCGGGGAGCTGTTTTTT,CASSIAGRNTGELFF
TRBV29-1,TRBJ2-1,.,.,TGCCGAGGAGGAAGGGTTGAAAATGAGCAGTTCTTC,CRGGRVENEQFF
TRBV5-4,TRBJ2-7,.,.,TGTGCCAGCAGCCGGTCGGGGGACTACGAGCAGTACTTC,CASSRSGDYEQYF
TRBV18,TRBJ2-7,TRBD2,.,TGTGCCAGCTCCCCGGGACTAGGTCACGAGCAGTACTTC,CASSPGLGHEQYF
TRBV2,TRBJ1-2,.,.,TGTGCCAGCAGTGTTCAGGATGGCTACACCTTC,CASSVQDGYTF